This entry lists 9 T cell receptor beta chains sequenced from one sample in a study of identical twins. Via MiXCR, TCRdb re-called the 5' RACE reads, giving one row per CDR3 protein. The data contain some 690,000 distinct CDR3 sequences, over 20% of them singletons. These data were also filed under a second study, of T cells expressing NK-cell markers.

The sample comprised PBMCs. The source is a woman between 18 and 29 years old in good health.

V gene TRBV29-1 combines with J gene TRBJ1-1, with D uncertain. V was cut by 4 bases and J by 8 bases, with 8 bases left in between. This CDR3 has 10 residues. The germline V gene encodes CDR1 SQVTM and CDR2 ANQGSEA. The DNA of the CDR3 is TGCAGCGTTGTACCGGGGGAAGCTTTCTTT. Its protein product is CSVVPGEAFF.

The rearrangement uses TRBV5-5 and TRBJ2-1; D might be TRBD1 or TRBD2, each matching 5 bases. Trimming left V 1 base short and J 4 bases short, with 12 bases between. This CDR3 spans 15 amino acids. Germline V gene data show CDR1 as SGHKS and CDR2 as YYEKEE (reference sequence). The CDR3, as DNA: TGTGCCAGCAGCTTGACGGTCGGGGCGTACAATGAGCAGTTCTTC. As protein: CASSLTVGAYNEQFF.

This clonotype was seen a few times. This rearrangement joins TRBV6-5 to TRBJ2-7; 7 bases fit TRBD1. With V trimmed by 4 bases and J by 0 bases, 9 bases remained unmatched. The CDR3 extends over 16 amino acids. The germline CDR1 and CDR2 sequences are MNHEY and SVGAGI. The CDR3 DNA sequence: TGTGCCAGCAGTTGGAGACAGGGCCCGAGCTCCTACGAGCAGTACTTC. This sequence encodes CASSWRQGPSSYEQYF.

The chain links TRBV10-3 to TRBJ2-2; D remains ambiguous. Trimming pared 6 bases from V and 7 bases from J, leaving 3 bases between. This CDR3 is 10 amino acids long. CDR1 ENHRY and CDR2 SYGVKD come from the germline V gene. The CDR3 DNA reads as TGTGCCATCAGAGGCGGGGAGCTGTTTTTT. This translates into CAIRGGELFF.

The chain couples TRBV5-1 to TRBJ2-3; 11 positions match TRBD1. CDR1 and CDR2 from the germline V gene are SGHRS and YFSETQ. The CDR3 sequence is 17 residues long. V lost 6 bases to trimming and J lost 3 bases; unmatched junction nucleotides: 12. CDR3 bases: TGCGCCAGCACCCCTGCGAGAGGACAGGGGGCGACAGATACGCAGTATTTT. This codes for CASTPARGQGATDTQYF.

This clonotype was picked up a small number of times. The CDR3 sequence is CASSYSSADYNEQFF. The CDR3 coding sequence is TGTGCCAGCAGTTACTCGAGTGCGGATTACAATGAGCAGTTCTTC. This rearrangement joins TRBV6-5 to TRBJ2-1; D remains ambiguous. V was trimmed by 0 bases and J by 4 bases, leaving 10 bases between them. CDR1 is MNHEY and CDR2 is SVGAGI in the germline V gene. The CDR3 contains 15 residues.

This rearrangement joins TRBV20-1 to TRBJ2-1, with TRBD2 matching 7 bases. This CDR3 spans 15 amino acids. V was clipped by 5 bases and J by 8 bases; unmatched bases: 15. Per the germline V gene, CDR1 is DFQATT and CDR2 is SNEGSKA (reference sequence). The chain's CDR3 is CSAAGEAVFRDEQFF. CDR3 bases: TGCAGTGCTGCGGGAGAGGCCGTCTTTAGGGATGAGCAGTTCTTC.

J is TRBJ1-2 and V is TRBV6-5; D is ambiguous. This CDR3 comprises 12 residues. CDR1 is MNHEY, CDR2 SVGAGI, per germline. The V and J ends lost 4 bases and 7 bases respectively, with 10 bases between them. CDR3 residues: CASSSWLSGYTF. CDR3 coding DNA: TGTGCCAGCAGTTCTTGGTTAAGTGGCTACACCTTC.

V and J are TRBV20-1 and TRBJ2-1, with D unclear. The CDR3 has 13 residues. CDR1 and CDR2 (germline): DFQATT, SNEGSKA (reference sequence). V was shortened by 0 bases and J by 7 bases, with 10 bases between the two germline ends. CDR3 in amino acids: CSARDPLINEQFF. In nucleotides, the CDR3 is TGCAGTGCTAGAGACCCCCTAATAAATGAGCAGTTCTTC.